What follows are 23 T cell receptor beta chains derived from one specimen sequenced in a study of T cell repertoires in cytomegalovirus infection. These TCRs' antigens remain unknown. TCRdb re-analysed the reads in MiXCR, keeping a single row per CDR3 protein. Of about 900,000 distinct CDR3 sequences in the sample, around 30% were seen once. This material consisted of cultured CD8+ T cells from PBMCs, taken from culture after CMV antigen stimulation. The receptors originated from a human donor in good health (CMV status not recorded). Some clones in this sample may be carry-over from other donors' samples.

This sequence joins TRBV5-4 and TRBJ2-5; weak D call: TRBD1 (6 bases). The CDR3 covers 15 residues. The V end was cut by 3 bases, the J end by 5 bases, with 17 bases between. Germline CDR1 is SGHNT and CDR2 is YYREEE (reference sequence). CDR3 loop: CASSSYREVRETQYF. The CDR3, as DNA: TGTGCCAGCAGCTCCTACAGGGAAGTTCGGGAGACCCAGTACTTC. The variable domain in full, completed from reference TRBV5-4 and TRBJ2-5, reads ETGVTQSPTHLIKTRGQQVTLRCSSQSGHNTVSWYQQALGQGPQFIFQYYREEENGRGNFPPRFSGLQFPNYSSELNVNALELDDSALYLCASSSYREVRETQYFGPGTRLLVL.

This sequence joins TRBV19 and TRBJ2-3; D gene unclear. V was shortened by 3 bases and J by 4 bases, with 5 bases between the two germline ends. CDR1 is LNHDA and CDR2 is SQIVND in the germline V gene (reference sequence). This CDR3 spans 12 amino acids. The CDR3 sequence is CASSMSPDTQYF. As DNA, the CDR3 is TGTGCCAGTAGTATGAGCCCAGATACGCAGTATTTT.

This clonotype was observed at least ten times. The chain has TRBV7-2 and TRBJ1-4, with D possibly being TRBD1 (5 bases). The CDR3 runs 15 residues. CDR1 is SGHTA and CDR2 is FQGNSA in the germline V gene. V lost 0 bases and J lost 4, with 9 bases in between. The CDR3 region has the DNA TGTGCCAGCAGCTTAGCATCCAGGGTTAATGAAAAACTGTTTTTT. It yields the protein CASSLASRVNEKLFF. Full variable domain (missing parts from reference TRBV7-2 and TRBJ1-4): GAGVSQSPSNKVTEKGKDVELRCDPISGHTALYWYRQSLGQGLEFLIYFQGNSAPDKSGLPSDRFSAERTGGSVSTLTIQRTQQEDSAVYLCASSLASRVNEKLFFGSGTQLSVL.

V gene TRBV4-1 combines with J gene TRBJ1-2; 7 bases agree with TRBD1. CDR3 length equals 14 residues. V shed 3 bases and J 7 bases; nucleotides not matched to a gene: 8. CDR1 and CDR2 from the germline V gene are MGHRA and YSYEKL. The DNA of the CDR3 is TGCGCCAGCAGCCAGGAAACAGGGGTGGGTGGCTACACCTTC. Protein product: CASSQETGVGGYTF.

This clonotype was recorded a few times. The gene calls are TRBV28 and TRBJ1-5, with D uncertain. From germline, CDR1 is MDHEN and CDR2 SYDVKM. The CDR3 is 13 residues long. The V end lost 9 bases, the J end lost 2 bases, and 11 bases lay between the germline ends. DNA of the CDR3: TGTGCCAGTAGCAAGGACGGCAATCAGCCCCAGCATTTT. It codes for CASSKDGNQPQHF.

This chain connects TRBV10-2 to TRBJ1-1; D gene unclear. The CDR3 sequence is 11 residues long. With 4 bases removed from V and 7 bases from J, the gap between germline ends came to 7 bases. Germline V gene data show CDR1 as WSHSY and CDR2 as SAAADI. Here the CDR3 DNA reads TGCGCCAGCAGTGGTGCAATTGAAGCTTTCTTT. Its translation: CASSGAIEAFF.

This clonotype was seen a few times. The chain has TRBV4-3 and TRBJ2-3; 12 positions match TRBD2. V shed 3 bases, J shed 6 bases, and the junction held 7 bases outside the gene matches. Germline CDR1 is LGHNA and CDR2 is YSLEER. This CDR3 spans 16 amino acids. CDR3 DNA: TGCGCCAGCAGCCAGAGATCTAGCGGGGGGGCGGATACGCAGTATTTT. Translating it yields CASSQRSSGGADTQYF.

The rearrangement uses TRBV2 and TRBJ2-7; 8 bases are shared with TRBD1. Germline trimming cut 0 bases from V and 5 bases from J; bases unmatched to any gene: 15. This CDR3 has 18 residues. Per germline, CDR1 SNHLY and CDR2 FYNNEI. The CDR3 loop is CASSEAHLRPGGADEQYF. CDR3 bases: TGTGCCAGCAGTGAAGCGCATCTCCGTCCAGGGGGCGCGGACGAGCAGTACTTC.

J is TRBJ2-3 and V is TRBV6-6; tentatively, D is TRBD1 (6 bases). Per the germline V gene, CDR1 is MNHNY and CDR2 is SVGAGI (reference sequence). Trimming took 7 bases from V and 2 from J, leaving 16 bases between them. There are 15 residues in the CDR3. CDR3 sequence reads: CASTLAGGHTDTQYF. DNA of the CDR3: TGTGCCAGCACCTTAGCTGGGGGACACACAGATACGCAGTATTTT.

The genes are TRBV7-9 and TRBJ1-2; no definite D call. This CDR3 region has 13 residues. Germline values: CDR1 SEHNR, CDR2 FQNEAQ (reference sequence). Between the trimmed V and J ends, which lost 3 bases and 3 bases, there was a span of 8 bases. The CDR3 here is CASSFPMHYGYTF. CDR3 in DNA: TGTGCCAGCAGCTTTCCGATGCACTATGGCTACACCTTC. Supplemented by reference TRBV7-9 and TRBJ1-2, the full variable domain reads DTGVSQNPRHKITKRGQNVTFRCDPISEHNRLYWYRQTLGQGPEFLTYFQNEAQLEKSRLLSDRFSAERPKGSFSTLEIQRTEQGDSAMYLCASSFPMHYGYTFGSGTRLTVV.

This clonotype was observed a handful of times. V is TRBV27 and J is TRBJ1-1; D possibly corresponds to TRBD1 (5 bases). CDR3 size: 14 residues. Germline loops: CDR1 MNHEY, CDR2 SMNVEV (reference sequence). Trimming removed 6 bases from V and 8 bases from J, with 19 bases in between. CDR3 residues: CASRQNNAGSEAFF. Here the CDR3 DNA reads TGTGCCAGCAGGCAAAATAACGCAGGGTCCGAAGCTTTCTTT.

The chain is built from TRBV7-9 and TRBJ2-3; D is ambiguous. The V and J ends lost 4 bases and 2 bases respectively, with 16 bases between them. Germline values: CDR1 SEHNR, CDR2 FQNEAQ (reference sequence). The CDR3 is 16 amino acids. The CDR3 sequence: CASSSPHSRATDTQYF. The CDR3 DNA reads as TGTGCCAGCAGCTCCCCGCACTCAAGGGCCACAGATACGCAGTATTTT.

V and J are TRBV13 and TRBJ2-1; possible D gene TRBD2, 5 bases. This CDR3 has 13 residues. Trimming cost V 11 bases and J 6 bases, with 17 bases left between them. Germline V gene sequence: CDR1 PRHDT, CDR2 FYEKMQ (reference sequence). CDR3 nucleotides: TGTGCCTCCTCGGGGAAACAGATCAATGAGCAGTTCTTC. The encoded protein is CASSGKQINEQFF.

The chain uses TRBV27 and TRBJ2-7, with 7 bases identical to TRBD1. Germline loops: CDR1 MNHEY, CDR2 SMNVEV (reference sequence). V lost 2 bases to trimming and J lost 3 bases; unmatched junction nucleotides: 7. CDR3 length: 15 amino acids. The CDR3 DNA reads TGTGCCAGCAGTTTAAAAGGGCAGGGGGTCTACGAGCAGTACTTC. Its protein product is CASSLKGQGVYEQYF.

V usage is TRBV29-1 and J usage is TRBJ2-1; no firm D call. The V and J ends lost 2 bases and 5 bases respectively, with 13 bases between them. The CDR3 sequence is 14 residues long. Per the germline V gene, CDR1 is SQVTM and CDR2 is ANQGSEA. CDR3 DNA: TGCAGCGTTGAATCTGTCGGGTACAACAATGAGCAGTTCTTC. Translating gives CSVESVGYNNEQFF.

This clonotype was recorded a few times. CDR3 amino acids: CASCRTYAGSYNSPLHF. For the CDR3, the DNA is TGTGCCAGTTGCAGGACGTATGCGGGCTCCTATAATTCACCCCTCCACTTT. This chain connects TRBV6-2 or TRBV6-3 to TRBJ1-6; D ambiguous. Germline values: CDR1 MNHEY, CDR2 SVGEGT. CDR3 length: 17 residues. With 9 bases removed from V and 0 bases from J, the gap between germline ends came to 18 bases.

This clonotype was counted only a few times. J is TRBJ2-7 and V is TRBV7-9; D not certain. From germline, CDR1 is SEHNR and CDR2 FQNEAQ (reference sequence). CDR3 size: 14 residues. Trimming pared 5 bases from V and 1 base from J, leaving 12 bases between. CDR3 DNA: TGTGCCAGCAGCCCCCCCGAGAGTTCCTACGAGCAGTACGTC. This sequence encodes CASSPPESSYEQYV.

Many counts were recorded for this clonotype. The chain uses TRBV7-9 and TRBJ2-5; D possibly uses TRBD1 or TRBD2 (6 bases each). There are 13 residues in the CDR3. V dropped 7 bases and J dropped 5 bases, with 14 bases sitting between them. The germline CDR1 and CDR2 sequences are SEHNR and FQNEAQ (reference sequence). The CDR3 protein is CASTPRGRETQYF. In DNA, the CDR3 is TGTGCCAGCACCCCCCGGGGGCGTGAGACCCAGTACTTC.

V gene TRBV10-3 combines with J gene TRBJ2-5; maybe TRBD2 (5 bases). The V end lost 3 bases, the J end lost 2 bases, and 10 bases lay between the germline ends. The CDR3 loop spans 14 amino acids. The germline CDR1 and CDR2 sequences are ENHRY and SYGVKD. The CDR3 spells CAISDGVSQETQYF. The CDR3 region has the DNA TGTGCCATCAGTGACGGGGTGTCGCAAGAGACCCAGTACTTC.

This clonotype was seen at least ten times. The gene calls are TRBV7-2 and TRBJ2-3; TRBD2 agrees at 13 bases. The junction had 6 bases not matched to a gene; V was cut back by 5 bases and J by 4 bases. Germline CDR1 and CDR2: SGHTA and FQGNSA. The CDR3 has 16 residues. In DNA, the CDR3 is TGTGCCAGCAGCCCTCCGGGACTAGCGGGGCCAGATACGCAGTATTTT. Its translation is CASSPPGLAGPDTQYF.

The table lists this clonotype with a few counts. V usage is TRBV28 and J usage is TRBJ2-1; 8 nucleotides match TRBD1. This CDR3 has 14 amino acids. The V and J ends lost 6 bases and 10 bases, in that order; junction bases with no gene match: 11. CDR1 and CDR2 from the germline V gene are MDHEN and SYDVKM. CDR3 sequence reads: CASRPTRGLLEQFF. For the CDR3, the DNA is TGTGCCAGCAGACCTACCAGGGGGCTATTGGAGCAGTTCTTC.

This clonotype occurred many times. V gene TRBV7-2 combines with J gene TRBJ1-5; 10 nucleotides align to TRBD1. This CDR3 contains 16 residues. Per germline, CDR1 SGHTA and CDR2 FQGNSA. V was pared by 1 base and J by 1 base, with 1 base of the junction left unmatched. The CDR3 loop is CASSLGGQGSNQPQHF. CDR3 bases: TGTGCCAGCAGCTTAGGGGGACAGGGGAGCAATCAGCCCCAGCATTTT.

This clonotype was found a few times. The V gene is TRBV9, the J gene TRBJ2-1, with 12 bases aligning to TRBD2. In germline, CDR1 is SGDLS, CDR2 YYNGEE. The length of the CDR3 is 16 residues. Unmatched junction bases numbered 8, after V lost 0 bases and J lost 10 bases. The CDR3 is CASSVGLAGALKEQFF. The CDR3 nucleotides read TGTGCCAGCAGCGTAGGACTAGCGGGGGCCTTAAAGGAGCAGTTCTTC.